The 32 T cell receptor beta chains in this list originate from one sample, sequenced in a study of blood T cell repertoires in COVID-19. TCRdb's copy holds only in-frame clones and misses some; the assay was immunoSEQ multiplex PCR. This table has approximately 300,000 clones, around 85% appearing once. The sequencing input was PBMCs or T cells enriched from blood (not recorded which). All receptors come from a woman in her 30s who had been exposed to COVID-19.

CDR3 coding DNA: TGTGCCAGCAGTTTTATTCCGTTTTGGACTAGCGGGGAATTAAGTAGGCCTGAGCAGTACTTC. Encoded protein: CASSFIPFWTSGELSRPEQYF. The rearrangement uses TRBV27 and TRBJ2-7, with TRBD2 matching over 12 bases. The V gene's germline CDR1 is MNHEY and CDR2 SMNVEV (reference sequence). Trimming at V came to 3 bases and at J to 7 bases, leaving 25 bases not matched to a gene. The CDR3 extends over 21 amino acids.

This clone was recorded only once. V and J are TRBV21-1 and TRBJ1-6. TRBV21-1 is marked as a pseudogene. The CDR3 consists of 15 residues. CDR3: CASSRTGPGNSPLHF. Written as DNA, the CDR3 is TGTGCCAGCAGCCGAACCGGGCCGGGAAATTCACCCCTCCACTTT.

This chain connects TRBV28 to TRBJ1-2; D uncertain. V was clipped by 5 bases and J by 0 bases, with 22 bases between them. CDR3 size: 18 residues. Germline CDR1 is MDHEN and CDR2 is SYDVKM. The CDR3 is CASSPASETRSTNYGYTF. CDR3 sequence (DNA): TGTGCCAGCAGTCCCGCTTCCGAGACACGAAGTACTAACTATGGCTACACCTTC.

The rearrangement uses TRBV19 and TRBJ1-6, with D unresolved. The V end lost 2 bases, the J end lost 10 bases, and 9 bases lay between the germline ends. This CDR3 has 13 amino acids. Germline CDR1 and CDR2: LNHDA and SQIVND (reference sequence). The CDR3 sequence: CASSILGESPLHF. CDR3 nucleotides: TGTGCCAGTAGTATACTCGGGGAATCACCCCTCCACTTT.

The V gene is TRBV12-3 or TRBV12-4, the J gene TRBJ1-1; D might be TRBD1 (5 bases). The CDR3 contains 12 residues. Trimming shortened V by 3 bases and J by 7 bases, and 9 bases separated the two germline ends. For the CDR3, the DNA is TGTGCCAGCAGTTTCGGGAGGGGTGAAGCTTTCTTT. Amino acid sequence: CASSFGRGEAFF.

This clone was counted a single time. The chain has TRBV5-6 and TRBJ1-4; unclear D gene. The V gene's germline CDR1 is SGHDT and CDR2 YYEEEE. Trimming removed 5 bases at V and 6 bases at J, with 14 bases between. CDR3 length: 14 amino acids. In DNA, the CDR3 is TGTGCCAGCAGTCCCGTACAGAATCATGAAAAACTGTTTTTT. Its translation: CASSPVQNHEKLFF.

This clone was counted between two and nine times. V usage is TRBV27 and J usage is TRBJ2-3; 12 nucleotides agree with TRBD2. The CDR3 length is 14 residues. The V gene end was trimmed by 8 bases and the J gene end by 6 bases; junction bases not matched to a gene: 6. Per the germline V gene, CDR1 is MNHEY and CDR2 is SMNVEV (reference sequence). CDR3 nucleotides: TGTGCCAGCCTCGGACTAGCGGGGCGCGATACGCAGTATTTT. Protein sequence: CASLGLAGRDTQYF.

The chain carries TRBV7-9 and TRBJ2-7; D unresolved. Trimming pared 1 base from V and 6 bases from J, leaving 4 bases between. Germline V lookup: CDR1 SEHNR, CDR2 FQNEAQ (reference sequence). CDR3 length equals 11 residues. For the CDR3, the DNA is TGTGCCAGCAGCTTAGGGGCCGAGCAGTACTTC. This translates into CASSLGAEQYF.

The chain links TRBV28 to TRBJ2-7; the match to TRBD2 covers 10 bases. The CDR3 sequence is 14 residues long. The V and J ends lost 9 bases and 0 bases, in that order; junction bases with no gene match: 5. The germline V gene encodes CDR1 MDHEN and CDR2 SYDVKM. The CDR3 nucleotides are TGTGCCAGTCCTCCTAGCGGGAGCTCCTACGAGCAGTACTTC. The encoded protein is CASPPSGSSYEQYF.

DNA for the CDR3: TGTGCCAGCAGCTTAGACAGGGGATCCTACAATGAGCAGTTCTTC. Translated, it gives CASSLDRGSYNEQFF. The gene calls are TRBV11-3 and TRBJ2-1, with D maybe TRBD1 (6 bases). Germline V gene lookup returns CDR1 SGHNT and CDR2 YENEEA. The CDR3 covers 15 residues. The ends were cut back, 0 bases at V and 1 base at J, with 7 bases in the middle.

This CDR3 is CASSVTSYNEQFF. The DNA for the CDR3 is TGTGCCAGCAGCGTGACTAGCTACAATGAGCAGTTCTTC. The J gene is TRBJ2-1, the V gene TRBV7-9; perhaps TRBD2 as D (6 bases). Trimming took 5 bases from V and 3 from J, leaving 8 bases between them. The CDR3 spans 13 residues. The germline gives CDR1 SEHNR, CDR2 FQNEAQ (reference sequence).

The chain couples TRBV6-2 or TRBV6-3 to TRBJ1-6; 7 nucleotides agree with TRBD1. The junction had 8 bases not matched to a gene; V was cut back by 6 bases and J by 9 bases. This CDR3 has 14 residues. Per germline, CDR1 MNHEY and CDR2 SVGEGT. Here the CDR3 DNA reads TGTGCCAGCAGCTTCCAGGGGGACGGTTCACCCCTCCACTTT. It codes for CASSFQGDGSPLHF.

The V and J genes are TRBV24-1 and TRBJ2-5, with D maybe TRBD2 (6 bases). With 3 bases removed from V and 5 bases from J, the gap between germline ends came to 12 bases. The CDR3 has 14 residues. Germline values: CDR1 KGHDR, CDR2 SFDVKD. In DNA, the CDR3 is TGTGCCACCAGTGATGCGGGACGAGGGGAGACCCAGTACTTC. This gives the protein CATSDAGRGETQYF.

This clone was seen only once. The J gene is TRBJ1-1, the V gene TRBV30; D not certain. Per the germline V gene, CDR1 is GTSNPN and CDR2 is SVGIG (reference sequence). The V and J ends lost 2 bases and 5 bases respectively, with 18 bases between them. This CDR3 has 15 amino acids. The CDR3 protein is CAWSPTGNWGTEAFF. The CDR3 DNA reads TGTGCCTGGAGTCCCACCGGGAACTGGGGAACTGAAGCTTTCTTT.

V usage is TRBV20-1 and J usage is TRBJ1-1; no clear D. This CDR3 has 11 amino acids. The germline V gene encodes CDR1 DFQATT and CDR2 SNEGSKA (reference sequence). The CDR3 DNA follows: TGCGGTGGAATGCGGAACACTGAAGCTTTCTTT. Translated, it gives CGGMRNTEAFF.

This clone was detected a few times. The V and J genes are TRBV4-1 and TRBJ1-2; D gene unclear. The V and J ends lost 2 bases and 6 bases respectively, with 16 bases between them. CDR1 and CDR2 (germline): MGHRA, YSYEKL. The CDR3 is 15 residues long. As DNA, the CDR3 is TGCGCCAGCAGCCAACTATCGGGGAGGGTCGATGGCTACACCTTC. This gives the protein CASSQLSGRVDGYTF.

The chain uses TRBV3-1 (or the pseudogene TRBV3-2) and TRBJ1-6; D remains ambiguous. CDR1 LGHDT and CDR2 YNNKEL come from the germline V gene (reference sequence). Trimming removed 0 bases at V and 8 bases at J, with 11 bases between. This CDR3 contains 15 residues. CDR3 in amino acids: CASSQDQTTHSPLHF. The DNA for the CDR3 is TGTGCCAGCAGCCAAGATCAGACAACGCATTCACCCCTCCACTTT.

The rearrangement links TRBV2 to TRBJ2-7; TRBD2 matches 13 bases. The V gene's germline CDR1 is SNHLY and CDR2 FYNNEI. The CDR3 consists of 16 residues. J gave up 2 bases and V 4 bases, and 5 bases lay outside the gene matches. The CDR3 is CASSVSTSGGAYEQYF. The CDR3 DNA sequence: TGTGCCAGCAGTGTCTCCACTAGCGGGGGGGCCTACGAGCAGTACTTC.

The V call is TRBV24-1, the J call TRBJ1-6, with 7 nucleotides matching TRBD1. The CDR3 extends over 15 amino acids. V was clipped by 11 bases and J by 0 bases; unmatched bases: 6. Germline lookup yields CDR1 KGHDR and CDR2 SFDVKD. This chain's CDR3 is CASRQGSSYNSPLHF. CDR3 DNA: TGTGCCAGCCGACAGGGAAGCTCCTATAATTCACCCCTCCACTTT.

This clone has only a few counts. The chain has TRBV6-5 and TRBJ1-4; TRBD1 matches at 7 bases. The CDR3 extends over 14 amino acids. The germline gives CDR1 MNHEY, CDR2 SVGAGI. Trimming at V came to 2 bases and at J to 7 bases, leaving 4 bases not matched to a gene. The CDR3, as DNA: TGTGCCAGCAGTTACGAGGGGGCGGGTGAAAAACTGTTTTTT. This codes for CASSYEGAGEKLFF.

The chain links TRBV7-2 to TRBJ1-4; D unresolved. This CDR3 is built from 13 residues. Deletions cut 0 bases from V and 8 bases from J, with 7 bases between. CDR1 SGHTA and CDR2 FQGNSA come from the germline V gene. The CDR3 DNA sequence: TGTGCCAGCAGCTTAGCAATCCGGGAAAAACTGTTTTTT. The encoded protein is CASSLAIREKLFF.

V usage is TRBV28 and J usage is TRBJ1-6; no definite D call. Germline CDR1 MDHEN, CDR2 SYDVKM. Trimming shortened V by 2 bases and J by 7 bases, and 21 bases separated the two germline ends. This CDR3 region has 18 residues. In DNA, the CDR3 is TGTGCCAGCAGTTTAGGTGGACTCTCCATATACTCCAATTCACCCCTCCACTTT. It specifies CASSLGGLSIYSNSPLHF.

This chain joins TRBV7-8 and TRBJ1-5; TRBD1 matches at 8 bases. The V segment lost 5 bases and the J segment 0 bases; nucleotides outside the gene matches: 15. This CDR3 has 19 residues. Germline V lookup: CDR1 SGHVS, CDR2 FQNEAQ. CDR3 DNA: TGTGCCAGCAGCCCCCACGTCAGGGGGCGCCTGTATAGCAATCAGCCCCAGCATTTT. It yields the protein CASSPHVRGRLYSNQPQHF.

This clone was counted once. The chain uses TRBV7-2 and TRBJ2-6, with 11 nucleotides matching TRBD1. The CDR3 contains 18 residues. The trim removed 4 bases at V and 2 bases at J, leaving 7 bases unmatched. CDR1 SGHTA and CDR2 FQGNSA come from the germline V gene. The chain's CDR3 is CASSWTGGLPAGANVLTF. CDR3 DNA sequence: TGTGCCAGCAGCTGGACAGGGGGCCTGCCCGCTGGGGCCAACGTCCTGACTTTC. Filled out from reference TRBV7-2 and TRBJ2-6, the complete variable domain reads GAGVSQSPSNKVTEKGKDVELRCDPISGHTALYWYRQSLGQGLEFLIYFQGNSAPDKSGLPSDRFSAERTGGSVSTLTIQRTQQEDSAVYLCASSWTGGLPAGANVLTFGAGSRLTVL.

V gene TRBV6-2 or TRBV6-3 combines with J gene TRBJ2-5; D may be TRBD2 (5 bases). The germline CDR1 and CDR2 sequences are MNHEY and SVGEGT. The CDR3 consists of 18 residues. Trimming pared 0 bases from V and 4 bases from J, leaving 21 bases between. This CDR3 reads CASSYSRAAGEPVETQYF. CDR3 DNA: TGTGCCAGCAGTTACTCGAGAGCTGCCGGGGAGCCTGTAGAGACCCAGTACTTC.

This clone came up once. CDR3 in amino acids: CASSLPVDPYGYTF. CDR3 sequence (DNA): TGTGCCAGCAGTCTACCTGTAGATCCCTATGGCTACACCTTC. The chain combines TRBV7-9 with TRBJ1-2; D gene unclear. Germline CDR1 reads SEHNR; CDR2 reads FQNEAQ (reference sequence). This CDR3 has 14 amino acids. Trimming removed 6 bases at V and 4 bases at J, with 15 bases between.

Here the CDR3 reads CASSPPVGQAISGNTIYF. CDR3 coding DNA: TGTGCCAGCTCACCACCGGTGGGACAGGCTATCTCTGGAAACACCATATATTTT. J is TRBJ1-3 and V is TRBV18; 8 bases map to TRBD1. In germline, CDR1 is KGHSH, CDR2 LQKENI. Trimming cost V 0 bases and J 0 bases; bases outside gene matches: 7. The CDR3 consists of 18 residues.

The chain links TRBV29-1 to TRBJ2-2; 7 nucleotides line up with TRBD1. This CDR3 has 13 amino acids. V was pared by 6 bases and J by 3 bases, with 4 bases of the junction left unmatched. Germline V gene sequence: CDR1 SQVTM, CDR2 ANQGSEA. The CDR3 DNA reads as TGCAGCGTGGTGACAGGGTACACCGGGGAGCTGTTTTTT. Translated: CSVVTGYTGELFF.

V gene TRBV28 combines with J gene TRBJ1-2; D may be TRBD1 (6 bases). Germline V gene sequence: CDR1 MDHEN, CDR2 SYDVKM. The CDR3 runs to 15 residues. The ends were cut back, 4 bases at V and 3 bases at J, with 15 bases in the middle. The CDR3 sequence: CASSSPGEGDYGYTF. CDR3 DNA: TGTGCCAGCAGTTCCCCAGGGGAGGGTGACTATGGCTACACCTTC.

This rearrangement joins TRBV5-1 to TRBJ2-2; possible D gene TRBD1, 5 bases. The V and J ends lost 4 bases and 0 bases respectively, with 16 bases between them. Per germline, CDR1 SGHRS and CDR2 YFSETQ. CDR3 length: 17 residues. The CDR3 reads CASSLRRQDTNTGELFF. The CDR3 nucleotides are TGCGCCAGCAGCCTGCGTAGGCAGGACACGAACACCGGGGAGCTGTTTTTT.

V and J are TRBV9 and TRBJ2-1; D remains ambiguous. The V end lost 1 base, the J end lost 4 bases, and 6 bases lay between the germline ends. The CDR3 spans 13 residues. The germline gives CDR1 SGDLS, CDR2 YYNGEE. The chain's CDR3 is CASSVNRYNEQFF. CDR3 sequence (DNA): TGTGCCAGCAGCGTAAACCGGTACAATGAGCAGTTCTTC.

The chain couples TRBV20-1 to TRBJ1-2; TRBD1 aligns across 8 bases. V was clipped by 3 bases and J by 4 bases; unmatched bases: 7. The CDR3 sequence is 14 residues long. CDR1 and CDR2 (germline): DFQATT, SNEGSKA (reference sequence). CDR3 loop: CSASSAGGIYGYTF. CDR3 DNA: TGCAGTGCTAGTTCAGCAGGGGGCATCTATGGCTACACCTTC.